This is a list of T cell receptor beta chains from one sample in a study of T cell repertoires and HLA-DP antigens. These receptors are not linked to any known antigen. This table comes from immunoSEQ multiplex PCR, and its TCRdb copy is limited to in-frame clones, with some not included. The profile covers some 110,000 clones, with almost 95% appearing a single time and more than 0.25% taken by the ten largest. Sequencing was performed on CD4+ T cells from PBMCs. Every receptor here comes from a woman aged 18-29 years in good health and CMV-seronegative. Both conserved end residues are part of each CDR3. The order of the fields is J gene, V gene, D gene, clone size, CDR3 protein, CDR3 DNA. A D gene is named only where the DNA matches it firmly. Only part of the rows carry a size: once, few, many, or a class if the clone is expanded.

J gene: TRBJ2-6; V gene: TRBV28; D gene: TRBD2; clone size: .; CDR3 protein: CASSSVGLAPSGANVLTF; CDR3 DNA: TGTGCCAGCAGTTCAGTGGGACTAGCTCCCTCTGGGGCCAACGTCCTGACTTTC
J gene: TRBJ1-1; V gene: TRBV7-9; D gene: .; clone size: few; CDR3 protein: CASLLQGKNTEAFF; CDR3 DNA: TGTGCCAGCCTCTTGCAGGGGAAGAACACTGAAGCTTTCTTT
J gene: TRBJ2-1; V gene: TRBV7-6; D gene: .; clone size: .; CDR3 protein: CASSLGPGGFNEQFF; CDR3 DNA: TGTGCCAGCAGCTTGGGCCCAGGGGGGTTCAATGAGCAGTTCTTC
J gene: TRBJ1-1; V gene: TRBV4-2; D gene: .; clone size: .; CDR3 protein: CASSQEVGRVTEAFF; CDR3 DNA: TGTGCCAGCAGCCAAGAAGTCGGGAGGGTAACTGAAGCTTTCTTT
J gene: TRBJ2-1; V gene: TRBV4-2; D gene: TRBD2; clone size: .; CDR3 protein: CASSQVLGLVNEQFF; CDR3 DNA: TGTGCCAGCAGCCAAGTACTGGGACTAGTCAATGAGCAGTTCTTC
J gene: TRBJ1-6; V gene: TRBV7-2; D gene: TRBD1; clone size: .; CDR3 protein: CASSFRQGFNSPLHF; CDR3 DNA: TGTGCCAGCAGCTTCCGACAGGGGTTTAATTCACCCCTCCACTTT
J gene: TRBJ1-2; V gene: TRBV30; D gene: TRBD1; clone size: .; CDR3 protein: CAWSVLGTANYGYTF; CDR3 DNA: TGTGCCTGGAGTGTACTAGGGACAGCTAACTATGGCTACACCTTC
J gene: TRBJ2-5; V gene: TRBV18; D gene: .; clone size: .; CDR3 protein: CASSPGHQETQYF; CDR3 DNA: TGTGCCAGCTCACCCGGGCACCAAGAGACCCAGTACTTC
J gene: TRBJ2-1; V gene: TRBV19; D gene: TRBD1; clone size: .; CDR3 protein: CASGDQRDRDNEQFF; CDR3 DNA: TGTGCCAGTGGCGACCAACGGGACAGGGACAATGAGCAGTTCTTC
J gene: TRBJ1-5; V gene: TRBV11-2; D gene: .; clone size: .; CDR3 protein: CASSLLGGPSSAQHF; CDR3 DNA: TGTGCCAGCAGCTTATTGGGGGGGCCGTCATCAGCCCAGCATTTT
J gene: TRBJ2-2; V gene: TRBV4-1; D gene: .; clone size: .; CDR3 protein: CASSGIGFLNTGELFF; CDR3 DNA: TGCGCCAGCAGCGGTATCGGGTTTTTGAACACCGGGGAGCTGTTTTTT
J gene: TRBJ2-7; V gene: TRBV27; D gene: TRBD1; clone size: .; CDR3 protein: CASRRGQGGYEQYF; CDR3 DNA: TGTGCCAGCAGACGGGGACAGGGGGGCTACGAGCAGTACTTC
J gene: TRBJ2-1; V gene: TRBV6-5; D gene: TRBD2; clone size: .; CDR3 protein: CASSIAGGSYNEQFF; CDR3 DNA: TGTGCCAGCAGTATCGCGGGAGGGTCCTACAATGAGCAGTTCTTC